The 8 T cell receptor beta chains below were found in one sample sequenced in a study of blood T cell repertoires in COVID-19. TCRdb keeps only in-frame clones here, not all; method: immunoSEQ multiplex PCR. Of around 400,000 clones in the sample, 75% to 90% were seen once. Specimen: PBMCs or T cells enriched from blood (not recorded which). Receptors were obtained from a woman aged 50 to 60 who had recovered from COVID-19.

The rearrangement joins TRBV6-2 or TRBV6-3 to TRBJ2-5; possibly TRBD2 for D (6 bases). CDR3 size: 14 residues. Germline V gene sequence: CDR1 MNHEY, CDR2 SVGEGT. Trimming took off 6 bases at V and 5 bases at J, with 16 bases between the two ends. The CDR3 nucleotides are TGTGCCAGCAGCCCCCGGCGGGACGTGGAGACCCAGTACTTC. Translating it yields CASSPRRDVETQYF.

The rearrangement joins TRBV7-2 to TRBJ2-7; D is unclear. V lost 0 bases and J lost 6, with 6 bases in between. Germline V gene lookup returns CDR1 SGHTA and CDR2 FQGNSA. The CDR3 runs to 12 residues. In DNA, the CDR3 is TGTGCCAGCAGCTTAGCTGGGCTCGAGCAGTACTTC. Protein: CASSLAGLEQYF.

This clone was seen a single time. The chain has TRBV27 and TRBJ2-5; 8 bases fit TRBD2. The CDR3 is 14 amino acids. The V gene end was trimmed by 5 bases and the J gene end by 3 bases; junction bases not matched to a gene: 5. Per germline, CDR1 MNHEY and CDR2 SMNVEV (reference sequence). The CDR3 DNA reads as TGTGCCAGCAGTCCAACGGGGGGGGAAGAGACCCAGTACTTC. Its protein product is CASSPTGGEETQYF.

This clone was picked up one time. The V and J genes are TRBV2 and TRBJ2-4; 7 positions match TRBD1. Trimming removed 5 bases from V and 1 base from J; junction bases left unmatched: 8. The CDR3 is made up of 16 amino acids. Germline assignment: CDR1 SNHLY and CDR2 FYNNEI. The CDR3 DNA sequence: TGTGCCAGCAGTCCTAACAGGGGAGTCGCCAAAAACATTCAGTACTTC. As protein: CASSPNRGVAKNIQYF.

The chain couples TRBV7-9 to TRBJ1-6, with 7 bases that match TRBD1. V trimming: 5 bases; J trimming: 6 bases; junction bases outside the gene matches: 10. Germline CDR1 SEHNR, CDR2 FQNEAQ (reference sequence). The CDR3 is made up of 16 amino acids. The CDR3 loop is CASSKTTGQFNSPLHF. The CDR3 DNA sequence: TGTGCCAGCAGCAAAACTACGGGACAGTTTAATTCACCCCTCCACTTT.

The V and J genes are TRBV4-2 and TRBJ2-3, with D unresolved. Deletions cut 4 bases from V and 3 bases from J, with 14 bases between. CDR1 is LGHNA, CDR2 YNFKEQ, per germline. CDR3 size: 15 residues. The CDR3 coding sequence is TGTGCCAGCAGCCCGGTTTCACCTTCGACAGATACGCAGTATTTT. Translated, it gives CASSPVSPSTDTQYF.

The CDR3 coding sequence is TGTGCCAGCAGCCGACGGGACAGGGGGGTTTCGGAGACCCAGTACTTC. It yields the protein CASSRRDRGVSETQYF. This chain uses TRBV7-6 with TRBJ2-5; 11 bases line up with TRBD1. Losses at the gene ends were 5 bases for V and 5 bases for J; bases not matched to a gene: 10. The germline V gene encodes CDR1 SGHVS and CDR2 FNYEAQ. The length of the CDR3 is 16 residues.

The V gene is TRBV5-4, the J gene TRBJ1-2, with 8 bases that match TRBD1. Losses at the gene ends were 4 bases for V and 4 bases for J; bases not matched to a gene: 15. The CDR3 runs 17 residues. In germline, CDR1 is SGHNT, CDR2 YYREEE (reference sequence). The CDR3 protein is CASSPSTLGQGFYGYTF. In nucleotides, the CDR3 is TGTGCCAGCAGCCCTTCCACCCTCGGACAGGGCTTCTATGGCTACACCTTC.